This entry lists 14 T cell receptor beta chains sequenced from one sample in a study of tumour-infiltrating T cells in Burkitt lymphoma. Profiling relied on immunoSEQ multiplex PCR, and the TCRdb table lists in-frame clones only, not all of them. The table includes around 15,000 clones, about 77% detected once. Material for sequencing was tumor tissue. These receptors all stem from a human donor with diffuse large B-cell lymphoma.

This sequence joins TRBV13 and TRBJ2-7; 7 positions agree with TRBD1. Germline V lookup: CDR1 PRHDT, CDR2 FYEKMQ (reference sequence). This CDR3 is built from 14 residues. J was trimmed by 1 base and V by 5 bases; bases with no gene match: 5. The CDR3 reads CASSHGTASYEQYF. In DNA form, the CDR3 reads TGTGCCAGCAGCCATGGGACAGCTTCCTACGAGCAGTACTTC.

This chain connects TRBV7-9 to TRBJ1-2; 10 bases match TRBD1. With 2 bases clipped from V and 13 bases from J, the junction kept 7 bases outside the gene matches. The CDR3 contains 13 residues. CDR1 and CDR2 from the germline V gene are SEHNR and FQNEAQ (reference sequence). CDR3: CASSLPGQGFATF. CDR3 nucleotide sequence: TGTGCCAGCAGCTTACCGGGACAGGGGTTTGCCACCTTC.

The V gene is TRBV25-1, the J gene TRBJ2-3; no clear D gene. The CDR3 runs to 14 residues. Per germline, CDR1 MGHDK and CDR2 SYGVNS. Trimming removed 5 bases at V and 2 bases at J, with 11 bases between. The CDR3 spells CASSQTASTDTQYF. In DNA, the CDR3 is TGTGCCAGCAGTCAGACGGCTTCCACAGATACGCAGTATTTT.

This chain links TRBV10-1 with TRBJ1-2, with D perhaps matching TRBD1 (5 bases). Between the trimmed V and J ends, which lost 0 bases and 6 bases, there was a span of 23 bases. This CDR3 region has 18 residues. Germline loops: CDR1 WNHNN, CDR2 SYGVQD (reference sequence). The CDR3 sequence: CASSESEGSRVNQNGYTF. CDR3 nucleotide sequence: TGCGCCAGCAGTGAGTCGGAAGGGAGCAGGGTAAATCAGAATGGCTACACCTTC.

The rearrangement links TRBV5-1 to TRBJ2-1; 8 bases map to TRBD2. Trimming cost V 0 bases and J 2 bases; bases outside gene matches: 1. CDR1 is SGHRS, CDR2 YFSETQ, per germline. This CDR3 has 15 amino acids. The CDR3 DNA sequence: TGCGCCAGCAGCTTGGCGGGGGGGACCTACAATGAGCAGTTCTTC. Translating gives CASSLAGGTYNEQFF.

V gene TRBV19 combines with J gene TRBJ1-1, with D hard to call. Germline assignment: CDR1 LNHDA and CDR2 SQIVND (reference sequence). The length of the CDR3 is 13 residues. Trimming cost V 7 bases and J 4 bases, with 13 bases left between them. CDR3 amino acids: CASNPIASTEAFF. In DNA, the CDR3 is TGTGCCAGTAATCCGATCGCCAGCACTGAAGCTTTCTTT. Supplemented by reference TRBV19 and TRBJ1-1, the full variable domain reads DGGITQSPKYLFRKEGQNVTLSCEQNLNHDAMYWYRQDPGQGLRLIYYSQIVNDFQKGDIAEGYSVSREKKESFPLTVTSAQKNPTAFYLCASNPIASTEAFFGQGTRLTVV.

The V gene is TRBV7-6, the J gene TRBJ1-1; TRBD1 agrees at 7 bases. Germline V gives CDR1 SGHVS, CDR2 FNYEAQ. The CDR3 loop spans 14 amino acids. The V and J ends lost 1 base and 3 bases, in that order; junction bases with no gene match: 2. For the CDR3, the DNA is TGTGCCAGCAGCTTAGGACAGGGTTACACTGAAGCTTTCTTT. Protein product: CASSLGQGYTEAFF.

Of note for this clone: Mismatch with germline at one junction end may stem from a read error. Other DNA sequences in this specimen translate into the identical CDR3. The rearrangement uses TRBV5-6 and TRBJ1-6; 9 nucleotides match TRBD1. The CDR3 has 15 amino acids. Germline V CDR1 and CDR2: SGHDT, YYEEEE. The CDR3 here is CASSPTTGGNSPLHF. In DNA, the CDR3 is TGTGCCAGCAGCCCGACGACAGGGGGAAATTCACCTCTCCACTTT.

The chain carries TRBV28 and TRBJ1-2; D gene ambiguous. The CDR3 loop spans 12 amino acids. CDR1 is MDHEN, CDR2 SYDVKM, per germline. Trimming removed 2 bases at V and 6 bases at J, with 7 bases between. The chain's CDR3 is CASSLRLNGYTF. CDR3 sequence (DNA): TGTGCCAGCAGTTTAAGGTTAAATGGCTACACCTTC.

The rearrangement links TRBV7-9 to TRBJ2-1; no reliable D call. The ends were cut back, 4 bases at V and 6 bases at J, with 13 bases in the middle. This CDR3 spans 14 amino acids. CDR1 SEHNR and CDR2 FQNEAQ come from the germline V gene (reference sequence). In DNA form, the CDR3 reads TGTGCCAGCAGCTCGGCGGCTCCGGGCAATGAGCAGTTCTTC. Translated, it gives CASSSAAPGNEQFF.

This clone was detected only once. The CDR3 bases are TGTGCCAGCAGCTTAGTTACCGGTTCCTACAATGAGCAGTTCTTC. Protein sequence: CASSLVTGSYNEQFF. This chain uses TRBV7-2 with TRBJ2-1; D is unresolved. Trimming removed 1 base from V and 1 base from J, with 8 bases in between. Germline V CDR1 and CDR2: SGHTA, FQGNSA. This CDR3 is 15 amino acids long.

V is TRBV5-8 and J is TRBJ1-1; D gene ambiguous. Germline V gives CDR1 SGHTS, CDR2 YDEGEE. Trimming cost V 2 bases and J 1 base, with 9 bases left between them. This CDR3 spans 14 amino acids. The CDR3 nucleotides are TGTGCCAGCAGCTTCTCCAACACGAACACTGAAGCTTTCTTT. Amino acids: CASSFSNTNTEAFF.

About this clone itself: Other nucleotide sequences in the sample specify the same CDR3. The chain employs TRBV13 and TRBJ1-1; tentatively, D is TRBD1 (6 bases). The germline V gene has CDR1 PRHDT and CDR2 FYEKMQ (reference sequence). Trimming removed 0 bases from V and 4 bases from J, with 12 bases in between. The CDR3 totals 15 residues. The chain's CDR3 is CASSLGHRAGTEAFF. The CDR3 coding sequence is TGTGCCAGCAGCTTAGGGCACAGGGCGGGCACTGAAGCTTTCTTT.

This clone was seen a few times. The chain links TRBV29-1 to TRBJ2-2; weak D call: TRBD2 (6 bases). The CDR3 has 14 amino acids. V lost 3 bases and J lost 2, with 10 bases in between. CDR1 and CDR2 (germline): SQVTM, ANQGSEA. CDR3 residues: CSVERDVNTGELFF. CDR3 bases: TGCAGCGTTGAGCGGGACGTCAACACCGGGGAGCTGTTTTTT.